The present entry profiles one T cell receptor beta chain with its context. There is no known antigen for this receptor. No base quality values were provided; no much bigger clone lies one nucleotide off. The data originate from a study of metastatic and nonmetastatic thyroid tumors (dated by TCRdb to about 2020). Looking at the study overall: Repertoires were compared across peripheral blood and tumor or nodule tissue samples from malignant and benign thyroid patients. What the research found in general, with its limitations: TCR beta diversity was reported as significantly higher in malignant tumors than in benign nodules, in both blood and tumor samples.

No patient had received any treatment before thyroid surgery. Patient clinical samples collected from about 2012 to 2019 were retrospectively analysed using T-cell receptor beta sequencing. Library method: PCR. The sequencing machine was an Illumina HiSeq 4000. High-throughput sequencing was used to profile the CDR3 region of the TCR beta-chain in every patient. The original methods were these. A classifier to discriminate distant-metastatic papillary thyroid cancer patients was built from CDR3 differences across clinicopathological groups. Repertoire diversity was assessed with the Shannon index, and tumor-blood repertoire similarity with the Morisita-Horn index. The raw public data were reprocessed by TCRdb itself: fastp quality trimming at Q25, MiXCR clonotype calling, in-frame beta chains only. The V and J calls were determined by TCRdb, not by the authors. This sample gives approximately 6,000 clones in total; around a third of them show up just once. The top ten clones comprise around 42% of the sample.

Sequences GTSNPN (CDR1) and SVGIG (CDR2) are obtained from the germline V gene (reference sequence). Relative to germline, V is missing 5 bases and J is missing 7 bases, with 10 bases of the junction outside any gene match. From its cysteine to its phenylalanine, the CDR3 spans 15 amino acids. The DNA shown is the 45-base CDR3, in frame from base 1. Here the chain combines TRBV30 and TRBJ2-2, and 10 junctional nucleotides match TRBD2. This receptor was taken from a female donor with papillary thyroid cancer or a benign thyroid nodule (not recorded which). Some clones in this sample may be carry-over from other donors' samples. The specimen sequenced was tumor tissue. The CDR3 protein: CAWGAGGYEFGELFF. The DNA sequence follows: TGTGCCTGGGGAGCGGGAGGGTACGAATTCGGGGAGCTGTTTTTT.